Sequencing of this T cell receptor (beta chain) was carried out in a study of T cells in Graves' hyperthyroidism and ophthalmopathy (dated by TCRdb to about 2019). Describing the broader study: Peripheral blood samples were taken at initial diagnosis, before any treatment was given. Prospective prediction of ophthalmopathy was tested in an independent validation cohort consisting of roughly 20 hyperthyroidism patients and more than 15 patients who later progressed to ophthalmopathy. To identify distinguishing TCR V-J signatures, a discovery cohort of around 98 patients was used, comprising 43 with Graves' ophthalmopathy and some 60 with stable Graves' hyperthyroidism. The 75 to 100 discovery patients were randomly split 7:3 into training and test sets. In six Graves' hyperthyroidism patients, the study also compared T-cell repertoires from thyroid tissue with T-cell repertoires from blood. According to the paper, TCR Vbeta CDR3 sequencing was carried out on some 140 peripheral blood samples, which came from over 40 ophthalmopathy, 80 or so hyperthyroidism and about 17 progressor patients. After blood sampling, hyperthyroidism patients were treated with methimazole at a starting dose of 30 mg daily, and ophthalmopathy patients were treated with high-dose intravenous methylprednisolone.

Overall study outcomes, separate from this receptor: Most expanded thyroid clonotypes (frequency above 0.001) were also detected in blood, suggesting blood repertoires may reflect thyroid immune responses. Ophthalmopathy was separated from stable hyperthyroidism by a 13 V-J signature model, with 85% to 90% sensitivity and around 81% specificity obtained in cross-validation and 80%/75% obtained in testing. In validation, the model predicted progression to ophthalmopathy a median of about 6.8 months before onset, with over 60% sensitivity and about 72% specificity. No statistical method was used to set the sample size in advance, and investigators knew the group allocation.

Stable Graves' hyperthyroidism was defined as no progression to ophthalmopathy during 18 months of follow-up. Hyperthyroidism patients were newly diagnosed, had a disease duration of under 2 months, and were aged 18 to 65 years. Patients with uncontrolled infections, other autoimmune diseases, pregnancy or lactation were excluded. Diagnoses were established on the basis of clinical symptoms, serum thyroxine and TRAb, thyroid ultrasound, and orbital computed tomography. PBMCs were isolated from more than 9 ml of fresh peripheral blood by Ficoll-Paque density gradient centrifugation. Total RNA was extracted with Trizol reagent, and quality was checked on an Agilent 2100 Bioanalyzer. The TCR beta CDR3 regions were amplified from RNA transcripts. The TCR CDR3 was subjected to a first round of RT-PCR using the HTBI primer set and the Qiagen OneStep RT-PCR kit. A second multiplex PCR round built the libraries, followed by size selection and purification. Paired-end sequencing of the libraries was performed with 100 bp reads on an Illumina HiSeq2000. The study's own analysis went as follows. SOAPnuke was used to process the raw data, removing reads that contained adapters or uncalled bases, had a mean Phred below 15, or lacked an exact match to the constant primer or identifier. High-quality paired reads were merged using COPE v1.2.5, and each unique nucleotide sequence was defined as a clonotype. MiTCR v1.1 was used to align clonotypes to the IMGT TRBV, TRBD and TRBJ reference segments. The analysis included only V-J combinations with a frequency above 0.0001, which together covered more than 98% of the repertoires. A TCS score was defined as the ratio of F50 (clonal expansion) to E x V (chaos), with BLOSUM62-based TCRdist applied between CDR3 peptides within each V-J. Welch's t-statistics and random forest reduced 500 to 550 V-J features to roughly 13, which were used in a naive Bayes classifier (R e1071). Using fastp at Q25 and MiXCR, TCRdb reprocessed the public reads and kept productive beta chains. Rows matching on CDR3 protein sequence are summarized as one entry with the most common DNA and genes. TCRdb, not the authors, supplied the V and J calls. The sample table lists roughly 380,000 distinct CDR3 sequences, over 11% of them with a count of one. Of the sample, approximately 10% falls within the top ten clones.

This clonotype was seen repeatedly, ten times or more. Its antigen remains unidentified. Base qualities are not provided; no much larger clone lies one nucleotide away. Trimming at the junction amounts to 4 bases on V and 1 base on J, and the germline ends lie 16 bases apart. From cysteine to phenylalanine, the CDR3 is 16 amino acids long. Only the CDR3 DNA is retained, 48 bases long and in frame from the first base. Via the germline V gene, CDR1 is SGHVS and CDR2 FQNEAQ. The sample taken for sequencing was blood. This receptor chain uses TRBV7-8 and TRBJ2-5; the D gene is perhaps TRBD2, on 6 matching bases. This receptor was identified in a woman in her fifties or sixties with Graves' hyperthyroidism. The CDR3 reads CASSSNRGTLQETQYF. The bases are TGTGCCAGCAGCTCGAACCGGGGGACCCTCCAAGAGACCCAGTACTTC.